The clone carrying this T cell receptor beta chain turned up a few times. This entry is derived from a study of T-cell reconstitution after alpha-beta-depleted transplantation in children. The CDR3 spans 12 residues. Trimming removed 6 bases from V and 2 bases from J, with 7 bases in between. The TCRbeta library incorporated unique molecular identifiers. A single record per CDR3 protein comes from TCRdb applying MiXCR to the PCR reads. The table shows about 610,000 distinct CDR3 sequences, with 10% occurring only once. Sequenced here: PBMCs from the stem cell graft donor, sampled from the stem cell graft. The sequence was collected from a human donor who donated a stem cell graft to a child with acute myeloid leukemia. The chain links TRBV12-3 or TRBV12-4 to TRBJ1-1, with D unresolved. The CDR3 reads CASSSDNTEAFF. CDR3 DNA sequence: TGTGCCAGCAGCTCAGATAACACTGAAGCTTTCTTT.